The clone carrying this T cell receptor (beta chain) was observed a single time. The sample originates from a study of blood T cell repertoires in COVID-19. Looked up from germline, CDR1 is MRHNA and CDR2 is SNTAGT. This CDR3 is 12 amino acids long. V lost 4 bases, J lost 4 bases, and 8 bases lay in between. The assay was immunoSEQ multiplex PCR, and TCRdb's table has in-frame clones only and misses some. This table has roughly 230,000 clones, more than 70% appearing once. The chain couples TRBV6-4 to TRBJ2-7; D is uncertain. The source material was peripheral blood. This clonotype originated in a man aged 40-49 years with active or convalescent COVID-19. CDR3 region: CASSGEQYEQYF. For the CDR3, the DNA is TGTGCCAGCAGTGGCGAGCAATACGAGCAGTACTTC.